A selection of T cell receptor beta chains follows, all from one sample in a study of monozygotic twins with inflammatory bowel disease. TCRdb reanalyzed the 5' RACE reads and collapses them to one entry per CDR3 protein, without DNA. The sample has a few hundred thousand distinct CDR3 sequences. Source material: blood. All receptors come from a human donor with ulcerative colitis or Crohn's disease, or a healthy co-twin of an affected twin (not recorded which). The CDR3 runs from the conserved cysteine through the conserved F or W.

TRBV5-1	TRBJ1-6	CASGSGIGGSPLHF
TRBV19	TRBJ1-5	CASNPDRLYQPQHF
TRBV11-2	TRBJ2-3	CASSITSGVSDTQYF
TRBV20-1	TRBJ2-7	CSAVPDSYEQYF
TRBV7-8	TRBJ1-1	CASSLVMNTEAFF
TRBV6-1	TRBJ1-5	CASSSDRAQDQPQHF
TRBV20-1	TRBJ2-1	CSARSTGNRVNEQFF
TRBV5-1	TRBJ2-5	CASSLNRRETQYF
TRBV10-3	TRBJ1-1	CAISERAVAEAFF
TRBV7-6	TRBJ2-7	CASSKNPGTGGYEQYF
TRBV25-1	TRBJ1-1	CASSLKNTEAFF
TRBV20-1	TRBJ2-3	CSARDASGISTDTQYF
TRBV6-1	TRBJ2-7	CASSREGTGEYEQYF
TRBV7-2	TRBJ1-3	CASSSLPGQSPGNTIYF
TRBV2	TRBJ2-7	CASSEGQVGYEQYF
TRBV5-4	TRBJ2-5	CASSPMGETQYF
TRBV20-1	TRBJ2-5	CSARDWSWDREEETQYF
TRBV5-1	TRBJ1-4	CASSLGDTTNEKLFF
TRBV7-3	TRBJ1-1	CASSLTGQGFEAFF
TRBV10-3	TRBJ2-2	CAISGTGSRAGELFF
TRBV6-1	TRBJ1-2	CASRPGGDLNYGYTF
TRBV7-9	TRBJ1-4	CASSLGQGEKLFF
TRBV20-1	TRBJ2-5	CSAQTGQETQYF
TRBV5-1	TRBJ1-1	CASSWTGGTEAFF
TRBV11-2	TRBJ2-5	CASSLGSLAGVGETQYF
TRBV6-5	TRBJ1-5	CASGLVENQPQHF
TRBV7-7	TRBJ2-2	CASSLAQGELFF